These 26 T cell receptor beta chains were all obtained from the same sample, sequenced in a study of cytomegalovirus exposure and HLA in healthy donors. 60 Vbeta and 13 Jbeta primers were used in PCR. Generated by immunoSEQ multiplex PCR, the TCRdb table keeps only in-frame clones and is missing some. The table includes roughly 130,000 clones, 75% to 85% detected once. Input material: PBMCs. These receptor sequences come from a man aged 40-55 years in good health and CMV-seronegative.

The V gene is TRBV5-4, the J gene TRBJ2-6, with 8 bases that match TRBD1. Unmatched junction bases numbered 6, after V lost 0 bases and J lost 1 base. The CDR3 is 18 residues long. Germline CDR1 and CDR2: SGHNT and YYREEE (reference sequence). The CDR3 coding sequence is TGTGCCAGCAGCTTGGATCAGGGGGCGCTTTCTGGGGCCAACGTCCTGACTTTC. It codes for CASSLDQGALSGANVLTF.

The chain is built from TRBV6-5 and TRBJ2-1, with 11 bases aligning to TRBD1. With V trimmed by 5 bases and J by 10 bases, 10 bases remained unmatched. The CDR3 has 15 residues. In germline, CDR1 is MNHEY, CDR2 SVGAGI. For the CDR3, the DNA is TGTGCCAGCAGTCGACCAGGACAGGGGGCTGGCGAGCAGTTCTTC. Translation: CASSRPGQGAGEQFF.

The chain couples TRBV19 to TRBJ2-7; possibly TRBD1 for D (8 bases). This CDR3 is 15 amino acids long. Germline CDR1 is LNHDA and CDR2 is SQIVND (reference sequence). With 5 bases removed from V and 0 bases from J, the gap between germline ends came to 14 bases. CDR3 nucleotides: TGTGCCAGTAGTGGGGGGGACAGGAGCTCCTACGAGCAGTACTTC. Amino acids: CASSGGDRSSYEQYF.

CDR3 coding DNA: TGTGCCAGCAGCTTAGACGGTGGTACGCAGTATTTT. This translates into CASSLDGGTQYF. V gene TRBV11-2 combines with J gene TRBJ2-3; D remains unclear. CDR1 SGHAT and CDR2 FQNNGV come from the germline V gene. The CDR3 runs to 12 residues. The V end was cut by 0 bases, the J end by 8 bases, with 6 bases between.

The chain carries TRBV19 and TRBJ2-1; 8 positions agree with TRBD2. J lost 15 bases, V lost 6 bases, and 13 bases had no gene match. CDR3 size: 13 residues. Germline CDR1 reads LNHDA; CDR2 reads SQIVND (reference sequence). CDR3 protein: CASRPPSGTRMFF. CDR3 nucleotide sequence: TGTGCCAGTAGGCCCCCGTCCGGGACTAGGATGTTCTTC.

This clone was recorded once. The J gene is TRBJ1-1, the V gene TRBV7-2, with TRBD1 identical over 8 bases. The CDR3 loop spans 15 amino acids. With V trimmed by 7 bases and J by 4 bases, 11 bases remained unmatched. CDR1 and CDR2 (germline): SGHTA, FQGNSA. CDR3 DNA sequence: TGTGCCAGCACCCGGGACAGGCCGGGGGGCACTGAAGCTTTCTTT. Translating it yields CASTRDRPGGTEAFF.

This clone was seen just once. One end of the junction varies from germline; a read error may be responsible. The chain is built from TRBV2 and TRBJ2-7, with 7 bases matching TRBD1. Looked up from germline, CDR1 is SNHLY and CDR2 is FYNNEI. The CDR3 runs to 14 residues. The CDR3 loop is CASRDRAQSYGQYF. The CDR3 bases are TGTGCCAGCCGGGACAGAGCTCAATCCTACGGGCAGTACTTC.

The chain couples TRBV2 to TRBJ1-2; D might be TRBD1 (5 bases). Trimming removed 7 bases from V and 3 bases from J, with 9 bases in between. The CDR3 runs to 12 residues. Germline V gene sequence: CDR1 SNHLY, CDR2 FYNNEI. CDR3 protein: CASTGIYYGYTF. The DNA for the CDR3 is TGTGCCAGCACAGGGATCTACTATGGCTACACCTTC.

The chain employs TRBV27 and TRBJ2-1, with 11 bases that match TRBD2. The CDR3 sequence is 18 residues long. V was pared by 5 bases and J by 0 bases, with 9 bases of the junction left unmatched. CDR1 is MNHEY and CDR2 is SMNVEV in the germline V gene (reference sequence). As DNA, the CDR3 is TGTGCCAGCAGTCCTCGACTAGCGGGGACGTCCTCCTACAATGAGCAGTTCTTC. Encoded protein: CASSPRLAGTSSYNEQFF.

This clone was observed once. J is TRBJ2-1 and V is TRBV4-1; D not certain. CDR3 length equals 15 residues. The V end was cut by 0 bases, the J end by 0 bases, with 6 bases between. Per germline, CDR1 MGHRA and CDR2 YSYEKL. CDR3 amino acids: CASSQDPSSYNEQFF. The CDR3 DNA is TGCGCCAGCAGCCAAGACCCGAGCTCCTACAATGAGCAGTTCTTC.

This chain links TRBV15 with TRBJ2-5; 9 bases align to TRBD2. Germline V gene data show CDR1 as LNHNV and CDR2 as YYDKDF (reference sequence). The CDR3 runs 17 residues. The junction had 12 bases not matched to a gene; V was cut back by 5 bases and J by 2 bases. The CDR3 DNA follows: TGTGCCACCAGCGGGGGTCCGGGACTAGCTAATCAAGAGACCCAGTACTTC. Encoded protein: CATSGGPGLANQETQYF.

The chain combines TRBV28 with TRBJ1-5; 7 bases agree with TRBD1. After removal of 7 bases from V and 7 bases from J, the junction contained 10 bases not matched to a gene. CDR1 MDHEN and CDR2 SYDVKM come from the germline V gene. The CDR3 sequence is 14 residues long. CDR3 DNA: TGTGCCAGCATCCAGGGGGAATTTAACCAGCCCCAGCATTTT. As protein: CASIQGEFNQPQHF.

The genes are TRBV30 and TRBJ2-5; D perhaps matches TRBD1 (6 bases). Trimming left V 3 bases short and J 7 bases short, with 15 bases between. CDR1 is GTSNPN, CDR2 SVGIG, per germline (reference sequence). CDR3 length: 13 amino acids. The CDR3 sequence: CAWSRRGGLTQYF. CDR3 bases: TGTGCCTGGAGCCGGAGAGGGGGTCTGACCCAGTACTTC.

This clone was counted only a few times. The chain employs TRBV6-6 and TRBJ1-5; D gene unclear. Trimming shortened V by 2 bases and J by 5 bases, and 4 bases separated the two germline ends. In germline, CDR1 is MNHNY, CDR2 SVGAGI (reference sequence). The CDR3 covers 12 residues. The CDR3 DNA sequence: TGTGCCAGCAGTTACGAGGATCAGCCCCAGCATTTT. Protein: CASSYEDQPQHF.

Written as DNA, the CDR3 is TGTGCCATCAGAGGACAGCTCCAGGGAAATTCACCCCTCCACTTT. Amino acid sequence: CAIRGQLQGNSPLHF. The chain uses TRBV10-3 and TRBJ1-6, with D possibly matching TRBD1 (6 bases). Germline V CDR1 and CDR2: ENHRY, SYGVKD. The V end was cut by 6 bases, the J end by 7 bases, with 16 bases between. This CDR3 region has 15 residues.

The chain employs TRBV6-1 and TRBJ2-7; a possible D gene is TRBD1 (6 bases). CDR1 is MNHNS, CDR2 SASEGT, per germline. The CDR3 runs to 13 residues. V lost 4 bases and J lost 6, with 13 bases in between. CDR3 DNA: TGTGCCAGCAGTGGTACGACAGGTACCGAGCAGTACTTC. Translating it yields CASSGTTGTEQYF.

CDR3: CASSLEGTGGPEAFF. Written as DNA, the CDR3 is TGTGCCAGCAGCTTAGAGGGGACAGGGGGGCCTGAAGCTTTCTTT. V usage is TRBV13 and J usage is TRBJ1-1; TRBD1 matches at 11 bases. V shed 1 base and J 6 bases; nucleotides not matched to a gene: 4. The CDR3 loop spans 15 amino acids. Germline CDR1 is PRHDT and CDR2 is FYEKMQ (reference sequence).

This chain links TRBV9 with TRBJ2-3; TRBD1 is a possible D gene (6 bases). The CDR3 totals 15 residues. CDR1 is SGDLS and CDR2 is YYNGEE in the germline V gene. Trimming cost V 2 bases and J 2 bases, with 12 bases left between them. The CDR3 here is CASSVSGQPTDTQYF. CDR3 bases: TGTGCCAGCAGCGTCTCGGGACAACCCACAGATACGCAGTATTTT.

This chain connects TRBV30 to TRBJ1-5, with TRBD1 matching over 8 bases. Trimming took 0 bases from V and 2 from J; bases not matched to a gene: 6. Germline V CDR1 and CDR2: GTSNPN, SVGIG (reference sequence). CDR3 size: 16 residues. CDR3 bases: TGTGCCTGGAGTGTAAACCTACAGGGGGGCAATCAGCCCCAGCATTTT. Its translation: CAWSVNLQGGNQPQHF.

This clone occurred once. The CDR3 is CASSRPSGETQYF. The DNA of the CDR3 is TGTGCCAGCAGTAGGCCTAGCGGTGAGACCCAGTACTTC. The chain links TRBV5-6 to TRBJ2-5; 7 bases fit TRBD2. CDR1 and CDR2 from the germline V gene are SGHDT and YYEEEE. V gave up 5 bases and J gave up 5 bases; unmatched junction bases: 6. This CDR3 comprises 13 residues.

The chain recombines TRBV30 with TRBJ2-7, with D unresolved. This CDR3 has 13 residues. Trimming left V 2 bases short and J 0 bases short, with 8 bases between. From germline, CDR1 is GTSNPN and CDR2 SVGIG (reference sequence). As DNA, the CDR3 is TGTGCCTGGAGTATGGGCAGCTCCTACGAGCAGTACTTC. Amino acids: CAWSMGSSYEQYF. Together with reference TRBV30 and TRBJ2-7, the CDR3 gives the full variable domain: SQTIHQWPATLVQPVGSPLSLECTVEGTSNPNLYWYRQAAGRGLQLLFYSVGIGQISSEVPQNLSASRPQDRQFILSSKKLLLSDSGFYLCAWSMGSSYEQYFGPGTRLTVT.

A remark on this clone: Sequence at one end of the junction differs from germline and may be a read error. The CDR3: CASTQWGGSNQPQHF. The CDR3 DNA sequence: TGCGCCAGCACCCAATGGGGGGGTAGCAATCAGCCCCAGCATTTT. J is TRBJ1-5 and V is TRBV4-1; D is possibly TRBD1 (5 bases). The germline V gene encodes CDR1 MGHRA and CDR2 YSYEKL. The CDR3 has 15 residues.

The chain couples TRBV5-1 to TRBJ1-6; D remains ambiguous. V lost 4 bases and J 1 base, leaving 9 bases between the germline ends. CDR3 length: 15 residues. Looked up from germline, CDR1 is SGHRS and CDR2 is YFSETQ. CDR3 protein: CASSDGVSYNSPLHF. CDR3 bases: TGCGCCAGCAGCGACGGGGTTTCCTATAATTCACCCCTCCACTTT.

This clone has a single count. The chain links TRBV4-2 to TRBJ2-3; D is perhaps TRBD2 (6 bases). V was trimmed by 4 bases and J by 2 bases, leaving 16 bases between them. The germline V gene has CDR1 LGHNA and CDR2 YNFKEQ. This CDR3 has 16 residues. The CDR3 loop is CASSRNGGEATDTQYF. The CDR3 DNA is TGTGCCAGCAGCCGTAATGGAGGGGAGGCCACAGATACGCAGTATTTT.

A few counts support this clone. The J gene is TRBJ1-2, the V gene TRBV28; 7 bases map to TRBD1. The germline V gene encodes CDR1 MDHEN and CDR2 SYDVKM. V lost 10 bases and J lost 5; bases outside the gene matches: 10. This CDR3 is built from 13 residues. CDR3 DNA sequence: TGTGCCACCAGAACCGGGACAGCTTATGGCTACACCTTC. Amino acids: CATRTGTAYGYTF.

The chain recombines TRBV6-1 with TRBJ1-4; tentatively, D is TRBD1 (6 bases). CDR3 length equals 14 residues. Trimming pared 6 bases from V and 6 bases from J, leaving 14 bases between. CDR1 and CDR2 (germline): MNHNS, SASEGT. CDR3 amino acids: CASRGDAGDEKLFF. The CDR3 nucleotides read TGTGCCAGCAGAGGGGACGCAGGGGATGAAAAACTGTTTTTT.